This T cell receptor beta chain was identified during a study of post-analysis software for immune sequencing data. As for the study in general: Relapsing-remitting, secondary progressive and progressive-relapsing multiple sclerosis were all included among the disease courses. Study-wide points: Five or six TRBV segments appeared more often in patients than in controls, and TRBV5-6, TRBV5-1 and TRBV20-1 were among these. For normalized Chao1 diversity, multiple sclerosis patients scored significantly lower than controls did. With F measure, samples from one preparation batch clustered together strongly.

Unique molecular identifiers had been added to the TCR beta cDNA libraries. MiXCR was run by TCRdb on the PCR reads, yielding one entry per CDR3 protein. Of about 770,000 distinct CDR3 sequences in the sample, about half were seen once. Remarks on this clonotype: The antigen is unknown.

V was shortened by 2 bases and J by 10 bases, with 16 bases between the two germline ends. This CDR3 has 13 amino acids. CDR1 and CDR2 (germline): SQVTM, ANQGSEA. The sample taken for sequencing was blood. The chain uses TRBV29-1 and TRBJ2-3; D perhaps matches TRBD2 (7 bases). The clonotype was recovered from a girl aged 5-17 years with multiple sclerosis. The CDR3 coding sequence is TGCAGCGTTGAAACGGGAGGAGGGGGGTCGCAGTATTTT. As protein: CSVETGGGGSQYF.